A selection of T cell receptor beta chains follows, all from one sample in a study of a mutant IDH1 vaccine in newly diagnosed glioma. The table came from immunoSEQ multiplex PCR; TCRdb's copy has only in-frame clones and leaves some out. The table lists some 57,000 clones, around 84% of them singletons. These receptors are not linked to any known antigen. The material was PBMCs, obtained from a glioma patient whose treatment included an IDH1 peptide vaccine. These TCRs come from a woman under 30 with glioma. Each CDR3 is given with its conserved first and last residue. The D gene is left open where the match is weak. Expanded clones are given a class, and other clones once, few, many or no size at all.

J gene: TRBJ2-1; clone size: .; CDR3 length: 16; D gene: TRBD2; V gene: TRBV11-1; CDR3 DNA: TGTGCCAGCAGCTTACCCGCCGGGACTAGCGGGGGGTCTCAGTTCTTC; CDR3 protein: CASSLPAGTSGGSQFF
J gene: TRBJ1-5; clone size: .; CDR3 length: 13; D gene: .; V gene: TRBV27; CDR3 DNA: TGTGCCAGCAGTTTATTGGCCGATCAGCCCCAGCATTTT; CDR3 protein: CASSLLADQPQHF
J gene: TRBJ2-3; clone size: .; CDR3 length: 16; D gene: TRBD2; V gene: TRBV27; CDR3 DNA: TGTGCCAGCAGTTTTAGGACTAGCGGGAACTCAGATACGCAGTATTTT; CDR3 protein: CASSFRTSGNSDTQYF
J gene: TRBJ2-2; clone size: once; CDR3 length: 14; D gene: .; V gene: TRBV25-1; CDR3 DNA: TGTGCCAGCAGTGAACAGGGGGGAACCGGGGAGCTGTTTTTT; CDR3 protein: CASSEQGGTGELFF
J gene: TRBJ1-1; clone size: few; CDR3 length: 11; D gene: TRBD1; V gene: TRBV30; CDR3 DNA: TGTGCCACAGGGGTATACACTGAAGCTTTCTTT; CDR3 protein: CATGVYTEAFF
J gene: TRBJ1-2; clone size: .; CDR3 length: 15; D gene: TRBD1; V gene: TRBV15; CDR3 DNA: TGTGCCACCAGCAGAGCCAGGGGGGCTAACTATGGCTACACCTTC; CDR3 protein: CATSRARGANYGYTF
J gene: TRBJ2-1; clone size: .; CDR3 length: 17; D gene: TRBD2; V gene: TRBV27; CDR3 DNA: TGTGCCAGCACCACAGGGACTAGCGGGTCCTCCTACAATGAGCAGTTCTTC; CDR3 protein: CASTTGTSGSSYNEQFF
J gene: TRBJ1-5; clone size: .; CDR3 length: 14; D gene: .; V gene: TRBV19; CDR3 DNA: TGTGCCAGTAGTATCACAGGGAGCAATCAGCCCCAGCATTTT; CDR3 protein: CASSITGSNQPQHF
J gene: TRBJ1-5; clone size: .; CDR3 length: 16; D gene: TRBD1; V gene: TRBV27; CDR3 DNA: TGTGCCAGCAGTCCGTGGCAGGGGGCTAACAATCAGCCCCAGCATTTT; CDR3 protein: CASSPWQGANNQPQHF
J gene: TRBJ1-1; clone size: .; CDR3 length: 15; D gene: .; V gene: TRBV7-3; CDR3 DNA: TGTGCCAGCAGCTTGGGGACGGGCCACACCCTGGAAGCTTTCTTT; CDR3 protein: CASSLGTGHTLEAFF
J gene: TRBJ1-1; clone size: .; CDR3 length: 14; D gene: .; V gene: TRBV5-1; CDR3 DNA: TGCGCCAGCAGCTTGGGACAAATGAACACTGAAGCTTTCTTT; CDR3 protein: CASSLGQMNTEAFF
J gene: TRBJ1-1; clone size: .; CDR3 length: 11; D gene: .; V gene: TRBV15; CDR3 DNA: TGTGCCACCAAATCCTACACTGAAGCTTTCTTT; CDR3 protein: CATKSYTEAFF
J gene: TRBJ2-7; clone size: .; CDR3 length: 14; D gene: TRBD1; V gene: TRBV29-1; CDR3 DNA: TGCAGCGTTGACCTGGGACAGGGAGGGGGCGAGCAGTACTTC; CDR3 protein: CSVDLGQGGGEQYF
J gene: TRBJ2-7; clone size: .; CDR3 length: 15; D gene: TRBD1; V gene: TRBV6-1; CDR3 DNA: TGTGCCAGCAGTGAAGGACAGGGGGCAGTTGACGAGCAGTACTTC; CDR3 protein: CASSEGQGAVDEQYF
J gene: TRBJ2-5; clone size: .; CDR3 length: 15; D gene: .; V gene: TRBV11-3; CDR3 DNA: TGTGCCAGCAGCTATGGGGGGGCGGCTGGGGAGACCCAGTACTTC; CDR3 protein: CASSYGGAAGETQYF
J gene: TRBJ1-2; clone size: .; CDR3 length: 13; D gene: .; V gene: TRBV7-9; CDR3 DNA: TGTGCCAGCAGCTTTGCCGGGAACTATGGCTACACCTTC; CDR3 protein: CASSFAGNYGYTF
J gene: TRBJ2-7; clone size: once; CDR3 length: 15; D gene: .; V gene: TRBV4-1; CDR3 DNA: TGCGCCAGCAGCCAAGCAGGGGCGCAGAGGAACGAGCAGTACTTC; CDR3 protein: CASSQAGAQRNEQYF
J gene: TRBJ2-3; clone size: .; CDR3 length: 14; D gene: .; V gene: TRBV2; CDR3 DNA: TGTGCCAGCAAGAGGCTAGTGGGAGAAGATACGCAGTATTTT; CDR3 protein: CASKRLVGEDTQYF
J gene: TRBJ2-5; clone size: .; CDR3 length: 14; D gene: .; V gene: TRBV5-6; CDR3 DNA: TGTGCCAGCAGCCCGGGGTTCAGGGGAGAGACCCAGTACTTC; CDR3 protein: CASSPGFRGETQYF
J gene: TRBJ2-1; clone size: .; CDR3 length: 11; D gene: .; V gene: TRBV9; CDR3 DNA: TGTGCCAGCAGCTTGAGCCGTGAGCAGTTCTTC; CDR3 protein: CASSLSREQFF
J gene: TRBJ1-1; clone size: few; CDR3 length: 13; D gene: .; V gene: TRBV6-6; CDR3 DNA: TGTGCCAGCAGTTACGGGGGAGGCACTGAAGCTTTCTTT; CDR3 protein: CASSYGGGTEAFF
J gene: TRBJ2-5; clone size: .; CDR3 length: 16; D gene: .; V gene: TRBV5-1; CDR3 DNA: TGCGCCAGCAGCCACACGGGGTGGGGATTTCAAGAGACCCAGTACTTC; CDR3 protein: CASSHTGWGFQETQYF
J gene: TRBJ2-5; clone size: .; CDR3 length: 15; D gene: .; V gene: TRBV15; CDR3 DNA: TGTGCCACCAGCAGAGATAAGGATCGGGGCGAGACCCAGTACTTC; CDR3 protein: CATSRDKDRGETQYF